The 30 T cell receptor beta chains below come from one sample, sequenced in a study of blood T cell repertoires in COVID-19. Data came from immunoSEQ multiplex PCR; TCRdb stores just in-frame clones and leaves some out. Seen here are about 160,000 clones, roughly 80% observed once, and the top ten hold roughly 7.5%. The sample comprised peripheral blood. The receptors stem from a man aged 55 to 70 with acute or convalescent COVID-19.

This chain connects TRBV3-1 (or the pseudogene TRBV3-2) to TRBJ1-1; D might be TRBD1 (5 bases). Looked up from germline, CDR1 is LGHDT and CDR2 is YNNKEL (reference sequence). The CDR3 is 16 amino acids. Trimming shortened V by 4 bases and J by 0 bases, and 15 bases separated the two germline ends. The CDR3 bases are TGTGCCAGCAGCCGGGGCTACTTTAGAATGAACACTGAAGCTTTCTTT. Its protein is CASSRGYFRMNTEAFF.

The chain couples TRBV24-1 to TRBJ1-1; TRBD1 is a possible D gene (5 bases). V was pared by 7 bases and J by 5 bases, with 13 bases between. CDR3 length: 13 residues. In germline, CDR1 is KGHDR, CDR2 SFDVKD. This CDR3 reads CATRGGGETEAFF. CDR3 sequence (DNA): TGTGCCACCAGGGGAGGAGGGGAGACTGAAGCTTTCTTT.

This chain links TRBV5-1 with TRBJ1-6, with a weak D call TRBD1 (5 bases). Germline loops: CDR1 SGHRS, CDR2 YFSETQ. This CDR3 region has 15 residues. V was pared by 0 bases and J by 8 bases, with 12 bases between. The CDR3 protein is CASSLGQGGDSPLHF. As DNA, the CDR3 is TGCGCCAGCAGCTTGGGTCAGGGAGGCGATTCACCCCTCCACTTT. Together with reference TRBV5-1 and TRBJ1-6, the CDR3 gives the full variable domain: KAGVTQTPRYLIKTRGQQVTLSCSPISGHRSVSWYQQTPGQGLQFLFEYFSETQRNKGNFPGRFSGRQFSNSRSEMNVSTLELGDSALYLCASSLGQGGDSPLHFGNGTRLTVT.

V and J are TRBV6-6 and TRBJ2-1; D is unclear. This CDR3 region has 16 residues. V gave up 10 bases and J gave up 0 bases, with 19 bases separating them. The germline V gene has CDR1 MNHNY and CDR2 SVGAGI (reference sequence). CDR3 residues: CANSISGPSSYNEQFF. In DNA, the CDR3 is TGTGCCAACAGCATTTCTGGGCCGAGCTCCTACAATGAGCAGTTCTTC.

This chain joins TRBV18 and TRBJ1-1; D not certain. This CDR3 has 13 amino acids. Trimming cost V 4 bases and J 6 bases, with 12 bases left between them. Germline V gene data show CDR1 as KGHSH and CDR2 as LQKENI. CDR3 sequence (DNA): TGTGCCAGCTCACGGGTGGCAGGCGCTGAAGCTTTCTTT. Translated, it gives CASSRVAGAEAFF.

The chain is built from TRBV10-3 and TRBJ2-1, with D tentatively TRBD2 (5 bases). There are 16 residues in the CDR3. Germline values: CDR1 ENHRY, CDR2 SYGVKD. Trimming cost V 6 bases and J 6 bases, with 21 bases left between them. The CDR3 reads CAISPDSASYINEQFF. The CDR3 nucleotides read TGTGCCATCAGCCCGGACTCCGCCTCGTATATCAATGAGCAGTTCTTC.

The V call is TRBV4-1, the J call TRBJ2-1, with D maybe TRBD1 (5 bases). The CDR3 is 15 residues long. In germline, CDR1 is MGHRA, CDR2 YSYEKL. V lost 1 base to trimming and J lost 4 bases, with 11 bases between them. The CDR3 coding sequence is TGCGCCAGCAGCCAAGGGCAGGGTGTGTACAATGAGCAGTTCTTC. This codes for CASSQGQGVYNEQFF.

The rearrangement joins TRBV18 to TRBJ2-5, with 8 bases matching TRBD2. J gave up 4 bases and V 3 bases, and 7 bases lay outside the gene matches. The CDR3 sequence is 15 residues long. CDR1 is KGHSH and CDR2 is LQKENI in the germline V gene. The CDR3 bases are TGTGCCAGCTCACCCGACGTCCTAGCGGGAGAGACCCAGTACTTC. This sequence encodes CASSPDVLAGETQYF. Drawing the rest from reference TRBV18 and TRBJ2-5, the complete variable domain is NAGVMQNPRHLVRRRGQEARLRCSPMKGHSHVYWYRQLPEEGLKFMVYLQKENIIDESGMPKERFSAEFPKEGPSILRIQQVVRGDSAAYFCASSPDVLAGETQYFGPGTRLLVL.

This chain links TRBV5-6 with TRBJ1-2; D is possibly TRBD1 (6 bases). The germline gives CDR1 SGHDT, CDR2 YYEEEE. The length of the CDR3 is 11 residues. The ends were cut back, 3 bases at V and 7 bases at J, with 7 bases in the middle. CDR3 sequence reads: CASSSDSGYTF. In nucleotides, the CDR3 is TGTGCCAGCAGCTCGGACAGTGGCTACACCTTC.

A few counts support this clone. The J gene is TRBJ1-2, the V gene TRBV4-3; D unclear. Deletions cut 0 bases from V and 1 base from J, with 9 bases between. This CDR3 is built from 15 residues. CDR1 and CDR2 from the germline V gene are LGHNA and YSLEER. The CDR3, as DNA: TGCGCCAGCAGCCAAGATTGGGCATTTAACTATGGCTACACCTTC. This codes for CASSQDWAFNYGYTF.

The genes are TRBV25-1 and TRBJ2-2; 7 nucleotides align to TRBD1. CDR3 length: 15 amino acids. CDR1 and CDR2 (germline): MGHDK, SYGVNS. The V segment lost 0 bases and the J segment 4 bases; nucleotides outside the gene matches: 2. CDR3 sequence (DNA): TGTGCCAGCAGTGAATACGAGGGGGCCACCGGGGAGCTGTTTTTT. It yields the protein CASSEYEGATGELFF.

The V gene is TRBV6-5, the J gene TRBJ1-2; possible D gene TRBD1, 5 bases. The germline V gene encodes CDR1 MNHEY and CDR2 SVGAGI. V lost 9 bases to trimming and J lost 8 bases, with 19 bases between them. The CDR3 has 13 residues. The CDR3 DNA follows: TGTGCCAGTAACAGCGAAGGGGTCAGGGGCTACACCTTC. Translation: CASNSEGVRGYTF.

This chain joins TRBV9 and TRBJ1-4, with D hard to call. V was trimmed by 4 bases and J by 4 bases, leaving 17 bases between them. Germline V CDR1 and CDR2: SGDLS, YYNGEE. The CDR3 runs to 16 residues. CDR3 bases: TGTGCCAGCAGCACGGGATACAGAAACTATAATGAAAAACTGTTTTTT. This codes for CASSTGYRNYNEKLFF.

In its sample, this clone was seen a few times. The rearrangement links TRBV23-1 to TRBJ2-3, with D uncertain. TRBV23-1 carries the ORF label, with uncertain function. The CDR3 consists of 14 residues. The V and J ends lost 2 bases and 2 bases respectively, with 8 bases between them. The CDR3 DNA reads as TGCGCCAGCAGTCAACGGGTCAACACAGATACGCAGTATTTT. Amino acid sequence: CASSQRVNTDTQYF.

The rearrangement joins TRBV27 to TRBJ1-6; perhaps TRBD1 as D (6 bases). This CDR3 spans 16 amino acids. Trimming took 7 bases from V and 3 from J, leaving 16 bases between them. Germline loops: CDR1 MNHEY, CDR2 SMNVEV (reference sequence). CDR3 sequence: CASTALGQLYNSPLHF. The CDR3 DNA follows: TGTGCCAGCACCGCCCTAGGACAGCTCTATAATTCACCCCTCCACTTT.

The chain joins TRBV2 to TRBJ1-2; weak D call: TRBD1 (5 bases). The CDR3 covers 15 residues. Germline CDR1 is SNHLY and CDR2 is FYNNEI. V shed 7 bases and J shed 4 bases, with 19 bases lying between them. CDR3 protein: CASKRGGGDGYGYTF. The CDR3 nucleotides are TGTGCCAGCAAAAGGGGTGGCGGGGATGGCTATGGCTACACCTTC.

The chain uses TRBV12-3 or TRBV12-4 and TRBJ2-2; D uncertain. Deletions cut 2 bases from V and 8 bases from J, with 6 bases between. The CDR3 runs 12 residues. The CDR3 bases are TGTGCCAGCAGTTTAAACCTAGGGGAGCTGTTTTTT. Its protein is CASSLNLGELFF.

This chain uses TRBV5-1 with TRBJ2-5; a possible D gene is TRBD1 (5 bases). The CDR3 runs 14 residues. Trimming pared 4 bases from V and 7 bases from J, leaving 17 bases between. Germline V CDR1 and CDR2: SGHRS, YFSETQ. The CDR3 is CASSTGQVLVTQYF. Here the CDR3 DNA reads TGCGCCAGCAGCACAGGACAAGTCCTCGTGACCCAGTACTTC.

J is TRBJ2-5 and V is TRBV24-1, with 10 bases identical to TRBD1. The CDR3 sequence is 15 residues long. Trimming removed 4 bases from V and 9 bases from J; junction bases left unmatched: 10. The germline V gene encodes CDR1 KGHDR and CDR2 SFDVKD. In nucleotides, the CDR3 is TGTGCCACCAGTGACCCTGGACAGGGGGGGATGTCCCAGTACTTC. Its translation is CATSDPGQGGMSQYF.

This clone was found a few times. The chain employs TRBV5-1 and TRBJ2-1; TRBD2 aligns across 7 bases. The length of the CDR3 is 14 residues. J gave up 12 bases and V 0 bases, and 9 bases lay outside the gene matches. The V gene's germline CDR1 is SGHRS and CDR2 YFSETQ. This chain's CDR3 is CASSLAWAGEAQFF. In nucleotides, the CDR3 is TGCGCCAGCAGCTTGGCTTGGGCGGGGGAGGCGCAGTTCTTC.

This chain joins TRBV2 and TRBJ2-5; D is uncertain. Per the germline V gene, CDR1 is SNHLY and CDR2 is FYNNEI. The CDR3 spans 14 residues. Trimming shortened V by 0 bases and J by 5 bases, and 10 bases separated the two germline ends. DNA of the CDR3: TGTGCCAGCAGTGAAGCACGCGGTTCGGAGACCCAGTACTTC. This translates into CASSEARGSETQYF.

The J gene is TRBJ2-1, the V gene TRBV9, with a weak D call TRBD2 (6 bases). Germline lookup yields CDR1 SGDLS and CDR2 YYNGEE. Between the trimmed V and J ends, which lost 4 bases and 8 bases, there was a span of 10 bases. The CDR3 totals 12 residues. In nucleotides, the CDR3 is TGTGCCAGCAGCCCCAGCGGGTATGAGCAGTTCTTC. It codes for CASSPSGYEQFF.

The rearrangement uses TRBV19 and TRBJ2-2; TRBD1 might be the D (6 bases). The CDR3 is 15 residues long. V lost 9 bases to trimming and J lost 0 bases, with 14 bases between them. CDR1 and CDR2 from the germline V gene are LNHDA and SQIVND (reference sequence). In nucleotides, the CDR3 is TGTGCCAGCGAAACCCAGGGGACGAACACCGGGGAGCTGTTTTTT. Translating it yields CASETQGTNTGELFF.

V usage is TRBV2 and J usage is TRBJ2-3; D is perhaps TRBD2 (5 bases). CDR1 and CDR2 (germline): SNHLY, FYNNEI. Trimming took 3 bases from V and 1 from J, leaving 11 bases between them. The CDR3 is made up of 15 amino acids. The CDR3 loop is CASSDSSSRTDTQYF. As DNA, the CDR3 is TGTGCCAGCAGTGATTCTAGCTCTCGCACAGATACGCAGTATTTT.

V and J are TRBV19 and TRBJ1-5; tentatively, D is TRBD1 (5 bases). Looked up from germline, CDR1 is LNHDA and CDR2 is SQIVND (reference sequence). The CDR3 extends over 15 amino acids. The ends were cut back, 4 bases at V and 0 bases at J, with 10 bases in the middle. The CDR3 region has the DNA TGTGCCAGTAGTAGACGACAGTATAGCAATCAGCCCCAGCATTTT. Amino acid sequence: CASSRRQYSNQPQHF. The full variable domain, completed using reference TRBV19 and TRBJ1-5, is DGGITQSPKYLFRKEGQNVTLSCEQNLNHDAMYWYRQDPGQGLRLIYYSQIVNDFQKGDIAEGYSVSREKKESFPLTVTSAQKNPTAFYLCASSRRQYSNQPQHFGDGTRLSIL.

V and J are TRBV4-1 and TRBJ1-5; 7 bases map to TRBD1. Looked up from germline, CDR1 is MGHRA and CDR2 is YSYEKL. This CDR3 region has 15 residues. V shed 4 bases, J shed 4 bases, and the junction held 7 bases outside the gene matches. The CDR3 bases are TGCGCCAGCAGCCCGGGACAGACTCAGAATCAGCCCCAGCATTTT. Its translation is CASSPGQTQNQPQHF.

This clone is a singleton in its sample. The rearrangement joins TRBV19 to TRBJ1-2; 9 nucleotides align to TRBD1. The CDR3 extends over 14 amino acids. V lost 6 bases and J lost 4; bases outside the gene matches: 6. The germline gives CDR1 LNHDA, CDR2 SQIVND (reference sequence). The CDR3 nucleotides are TGTGCCAGTAGAACAGGGGGCGTTGCCTATGGCTACACCTTC. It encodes CASRTGGVAYGYTF.

The CDR3 nucleotides are TGTGCCAGCAGTTTTGGGGCGACCCTCGGCTACACCTTC. Translation gives CASSFGATLGYTF. The chain uses TRBV27 and TRBJ1-2, with D possibly TRBD1 on 5 matching bases. This CDR3 has 13 amino acids. V was clipped by 3 bases and J by 8 bases, with 13 bases between them. Germline loops: CDR1 MNHEY, CDR2 SMNVEV (reference sequence).

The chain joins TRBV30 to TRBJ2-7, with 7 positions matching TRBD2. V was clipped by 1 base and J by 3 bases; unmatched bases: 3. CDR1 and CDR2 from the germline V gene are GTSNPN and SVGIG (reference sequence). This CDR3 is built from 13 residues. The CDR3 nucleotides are TGTGCCTGGAGTGATGGGGGGGACTACGAGCAGTACTTC. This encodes CAWSDGGDYEQYF.

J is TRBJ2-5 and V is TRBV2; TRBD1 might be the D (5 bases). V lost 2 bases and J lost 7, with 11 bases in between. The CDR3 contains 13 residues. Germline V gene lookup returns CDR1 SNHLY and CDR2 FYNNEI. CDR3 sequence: CASSENGAGTQYF. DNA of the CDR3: TGTGCCAGCAGTGAAAATGGGGCCGGGACCCAGTACTTC.